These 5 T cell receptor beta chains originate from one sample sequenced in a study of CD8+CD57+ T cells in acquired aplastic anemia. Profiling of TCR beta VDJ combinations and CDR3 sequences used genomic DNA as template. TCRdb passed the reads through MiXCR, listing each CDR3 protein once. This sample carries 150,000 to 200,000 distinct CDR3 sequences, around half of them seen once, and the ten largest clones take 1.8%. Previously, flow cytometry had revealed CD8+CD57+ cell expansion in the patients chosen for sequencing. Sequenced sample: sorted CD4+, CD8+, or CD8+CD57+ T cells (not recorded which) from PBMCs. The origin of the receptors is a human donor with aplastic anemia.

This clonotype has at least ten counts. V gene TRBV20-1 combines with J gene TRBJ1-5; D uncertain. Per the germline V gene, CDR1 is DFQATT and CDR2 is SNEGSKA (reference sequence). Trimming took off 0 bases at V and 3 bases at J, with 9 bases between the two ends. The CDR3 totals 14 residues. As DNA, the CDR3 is TGCAGTGCTAGAGATCGTCCTCTCAATCAGCCCCAGCATTTT. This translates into CSARDRPLNQPQHF.

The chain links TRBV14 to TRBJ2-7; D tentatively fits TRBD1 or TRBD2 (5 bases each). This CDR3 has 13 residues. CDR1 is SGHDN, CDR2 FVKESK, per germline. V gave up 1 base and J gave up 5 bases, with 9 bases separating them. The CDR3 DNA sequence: TGTGCCAGCAGCCAAGTGAGGGGCCACGAGCAGTACTTC. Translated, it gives CASSQVRGHEQYF.

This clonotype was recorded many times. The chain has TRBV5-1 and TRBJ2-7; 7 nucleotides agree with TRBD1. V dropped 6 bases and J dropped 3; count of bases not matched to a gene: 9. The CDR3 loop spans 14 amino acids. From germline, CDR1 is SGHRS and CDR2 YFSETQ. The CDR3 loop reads CASTLGPGGYEQYF. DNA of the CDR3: TGCGCCAGCACCCTTGGCCCAGGGGGCTACGAGCAGTACTTC. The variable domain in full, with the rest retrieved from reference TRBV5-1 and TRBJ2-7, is KAGVTQTPRYLIKTRGQQVTLSCSPISGHRSVSWYQQTPGQGLQFLFEYFSETQRNKGNFPGRFSGRQFSNSRSEMNVSTLELGDSALYLCASTLGPGGYEQYFGPGTRLTVT.

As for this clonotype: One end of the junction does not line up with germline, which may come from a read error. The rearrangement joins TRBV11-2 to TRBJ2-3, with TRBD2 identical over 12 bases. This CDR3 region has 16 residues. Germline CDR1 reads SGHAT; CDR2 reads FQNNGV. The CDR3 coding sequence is TGTGCCAACAGCTCCGGGACTAGCGGGAGCACAGATACGCAGTATTTT. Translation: CANSSGTSGSTDTQYF.

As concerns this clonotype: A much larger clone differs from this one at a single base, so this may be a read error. DNA of the CDR3: TGTGCCAGCAGCAAACTGGGACAGCCCCAGCATTTT. Its protein product is CASSKLGQPQHF. The chain is built from TRBV3-1 and TRBJ1-5; D remains ambiguous. This CDR3 contains 12 residues. Per germline, CDR1 LGHDT and CDR2 YNNKEL (reference sequence). Trimming pared 5 bases from V and 7 bases from J, leaving 9 bases between.